Shown below are 32 T cell receptor beta chains from a single sample sequenced in a study of regulatory T cells in long-lasting Graves disease. For TCR beta, libraries came from iRepertoire HTBI primers and Arm-PCR of CDR3 regions. MiXCR was run by TCRdb on the multiplex PCR reads, yielding one entry per CDR3 protein. The profile covers 620,000 or so distinct CDR3 sequences, with about 15% appearing a single time and about 18% taken by the ten largest. As for time point: newly diagnosed GD, antithyroid drugs for less than 3 months. Generation of the TCR library employed RNA extracted from PBMCs. The sample was also reused in another study, on T cells in Graves' hyperthyroidism and ophthalmopathy.

The sequenced sample was peripheral blood mononuclear cells (PBMCs), obtained at new diagnosis, from a patient treated with antithyroid drugs. Receptors originate from a woman aged 30 to 39 with Graves disease.

This clonotype occurred many times. This chain joins TRBV6-1 and TRBJ1-1, with 9 bases fitting TRBD1. The germline V gene has CDR1 MNHNS and CDR2 SASEGT. The CDR3 totals 15 residues. V dropped 6 bases and J dropped 6; count of bases not matched to a gene: 11. CDR3 nucleotide sequence: TGTGCCAGCAGCGCGGGACAGGGAAGGGGACCTGAAGCTTTCTTT. Its protein product is CASSAGQGRGPEAFF.

The V gene is TRBV6-1, the J gene TRBJ1-4; 9 bases are shared with TRBD1. Germline V gene data show CDR1 as MNHNS and CDR2 as SASEGT. With 6 bases clipped from V and 5 bases from J, the junction kept 13 bases outside the gene matches. This CDR3 region has 17 residues. The CDR3 nucleotides are TGTGCCAGCAGCGAAACTGCCCCGGACAGGGGAAATGAAAAACTGTTTTTT. It yields the protein CASSETAPDRGNEKLFF.

This clonotype was seen more than once but under ten times. The CDR3 protein is CASSARQGATSQAFF. CDR3 coding DNA: TGTGCCAGCAGTGCGCGACAGGGGGCTACTTCCCAAGCTTTCTTT. The rearrangement joins TRBV6-2 or TRBV6-3 to TRBJ1-1, with 10 bases that match TRBD1. Per the germline V gene, CDR1 is MNHEY and CDR2 is SVGEGT. The CDR3 sequence is 15 residues long. V lost 5 bases to trimming and J lost 9 bases; unmatched junction nucleotides: 12.

The J gene is TRBJ1-5, the V gene TRBV28; D gene uncertain. The germline V gene encodes CDR1 MDHEN and CDR2 SYDVKM. CDR3 length equals 15 residues. Trimming took off 3 bases at V and 4 bases at J, with 13 bases between the two ends. The CDR3 DNA reads TGTGCCAGCAGTTTCTTCCCAGATCGAAATCAGCCCCAGCATTTT. Translated: CASSFFPDRNQPQHF.

With respect to this clonotype: A much larger clone is a single base away; this may be a read error. This chain links TRBV7-2 with TRBJ2-3, with a tentative D call TRBD1 (6 bases). Per germline, CDR1 SGHTA and CDR2 FQGNSA. The length of the CDR3 is 14 residues. CDR3 in amino acids: CVSSTRQVTDTQYF. The CDR3 DNA reads as TGTGTCAGCAGCACCCGACAGGTGACAGATACGCAGTATTTT.

This clonotype was counted many times. V and J are TRBV28 and TRBJ1-1, with D maybe TRBD1 (5 bases). The CDR3 contains 12 residues. V was clipped by 3 bases and J by 7 bases, with 9 bases between them. The germline V gene encodes CDR1 MDHEN and CDR2 SYDVKM. The CDR3 protein is CASSLTAYEAFF. The CDR3 region has the DNA TGTGCCAGCAGTTTGACAGCATATGAAGCTTTCTTT.

This clonotype was detected a few times. J is TRBJ1-2 and V is TRBV7-9; TRBD1 is a possible D gene (5 bases). Trimming removed 2 bases at V and 2 bases at J, with 12 bases between. Germline V gene lookup returns CDR1 SEHNR and CDR2 FQNEAQ (reference sequence). The CDR3 loop spans 15 amino acids. The CDR3 nucleotides read TGTGCCAGCAGCTTACAGGGAAGGGAGAACTATGGCTACACCTTC. Protein product: CASSLQGRENYGYTF.

The chain joins TRBV19 to TRBJ1-1; TRBD1 agrees at 8 bases. Per the germline V gene, CDR1 is LNHDA and CDR2 is SQIVND (reference sequence). The CDR3 has 14 amino acids. V lost 5 bases to trimming and J lost 3 bases; unmatched junction nucleotides: 5. In DNA, the CDR3 is TGTGCCAGTAGTTCCGGACAGGGTTACACTGAAGCTTTCTTT. This sequence encodes CASSSGQGYTEAFF.

This clonotype was counted only a few times. The chain has TRBV19 and TRBJ2-7; D gene uncertain. Germline V lookup: CDR1 LNHDA, CDR2 SQIVND (reference sequence). This CDR3 region has 15 residues. Trimming left V 5 bases short and J 4 bases short, with 18 bases between. CDR3 bases: TGTGCCAGTAGTTTTAGTTCGCGCCCAGAGTACGAGCAGTACTTC. Protein: CASSFSSRPEYEQYF. Based on the CDR3 plus reference TRBV19 and TRBJ2-7, the full variable domain is DGGITQSPKYLFRKEGQNVTLSCEQNLNHDAMYWYRQDPGQGLRLIYYSQIVNDFQKGDIAEGYSVSREKKESFPLTVTSAQKNPTAFYLCASSFSSRPEYEQYFGPGTRLTVT.

This clonotype was recorded many times. This sequence joins TRBV30 and TRBJ1-5; D is uncertain. V was shortened by 8 bases and J by 0 bases, with 11 bases between the two germline ends. CDR3 length: 13 amino acids. Germline CDR1 is GTSNPN and CDR2 is SVGIG (reference sequence). CDR3: CALRASSNQPQHF. In nucleotides, the CDR3 is TGTGCCCTTCGGGCTTCTAGCAATCAGCCCCAGCATTTT.

This clonotype was found a few times. The chain recombines TRBV5-1 with TRBJ2-3; 9 bases are a match to TRBD1. The CDR3 length is 16 residues. Trimming removed 0 bases from V and 5 bases from J; junction bases left unmatched: 7. Germline CDR1 SGHRS, CDR2 YFSETQ. CDR3 in DNA: TGCGCCAGCAGCTTGGCCGGGACAGGGACAAGAGATACGCAGTATTTT. It translates to CASSLAGTGTRDTQYF.

At least ten counts were recorded for this clonotype. This chain joins TRBV7-2 and TRBJ2-5; D not resolved. There are 15 residues in the CDR3. V was clipped by 1 base and J by 1 base, with 10 bases between them. From germline, CDR1 is SGHTA and CDR2 FQGNSA. This chain's CDR3 is CASSLGGTSQETQYF. The CDR3 coding sequence is TGTGCCAGCAGCTTAGGGGGAACGAGCCAAGAGACCCAGTACTTC.

The chain is built from TRBV24-1 and TRBJ1-2; D remains unclear. V was shortened by 4 bases and J by 7 bases, with 9 bases between the two germline ends. The CDR3 runs 12 residues. In germline, CDR1 is KGHDR, CDR2 SFDVKD. This chain's CDR3 is CATSDPVLGYTF. For the CDR3, the DNA is TGTGCCACCAGTGACCCCGTCCTTGGCTACACCTTC.

The chain is built from TRBV10-2 and TRBJ2-6, with D possibly being TRBD2 (6 bases). Germline V gene lookup returns CDR1 WSHSY and CDR2 SAAADI. V dropped 4 bases and J dropped 2 bases, with 12 bases sitting between them. The CDR3 spans 16 residues. This CDR3 is CASSGDSVAGANVLTF. The CDR3 bases are TGCGCCAGCAGTGGGGACTCAGTAGCTGGGGCCAACGTCCTGACTTTC.

The chain employs TRBV7-2 and TRBJ1-1; D perhaps matches TRBD1 (5 bases). Germline CDR1 SGHTA, CDR2 FQGNSA. The CDR3 loop spans 14 amino acids. The V end lost 0 bases, the J end lost 4 bases, and 9 bases lay between the germline ends. CDR3 in amino acids: CASSLAKGATEAFF. The CDR3, as DNA: TGTGCCAGCAGCTTAGCAAAAGGGGCCACTGAAGCTTTCTTT.

This clonotype appeared many times. CDR3 nucleotides: TGTGCCAGCAGGACAGACCTCAATTCACCCCTCCACTTT. The encoded protein is CASRTDLNSPLHF. The chain joins TRBV28 to TRBJ1-6, with D maybe TRBD1 (5 bases). The length of the CDR3 is 13 residues. Per the germline V gene, CDR1 is MDHEN and CDR2 is SYDVKM. V was clipped by 6 bases and J by 7 bases, with 10 bases between them.

This clonotype was detected many times. The rearrangement links TRBV9 to TRBJ2-1; D tentatively reads TRBD1 or TRBD2 (5 bases each). Trimming shortened V by 1 base and J by 10 bases, and 9 bases separated the two germline ends. CDR3 length: 12 amino acids. Germline-derived CDR1 and CDR2 are SGDLS and YYNGEE. The DNA for the CDR3 is TGTGCCAGCAGCGTAATGGGACGAGAGCAGTTCTTC. Translated: CASSVMGREQFF.

The chain combines TRBV19 with TRBJ2-7; D gene unclear. The length of the CDR3 is 15 residues. Germline-derived CDR1 and CDR2 are LNHDA and SQIVND (reference sequence). Trimming pared 4 bases from V and 5 bases from J, leaving 18 bases between. CDR3 protein: CASSRKLTTTHEQYF. DNA for the CDR3: TGTGCCAGTAGTAGGAAACTCACTACTACCCACGAGCAGTACTTC.

This clonotype was found many times. The rearrangement joins TRBV15 to TRBJ2-5; TRBD1 is a possible D gene (5 bases). Germline-derived CDR1 and CDR2 are LNHNV and YYDKDF (reference sequence). The V gene lost 5 bases and the J gene lost 5 bases, with 12 bases spanning the gap. The CDR3 is made up of 13 amino acids. The CDR3 protein is CATSPGIGETQYF. CDR3 sequence (DNA): TGTGCCACCAGCCCAGGGATCGGTGAGACCCAGTACTTC.

This clonotype has a count of ten or more. This chain joins TRBV28 and TRBJ2-1; 11 positions agree with TRBD1. The CDR3 loop spans 16 amino acids. With 2 bases clipped from V and 8 bases from J, the junction kept 8 bases outside the gene matches. The germline CDR1 and CDR2 sequences are MDHEN and SYDVKM. Here the CDR3 DNA reads TGTGCCAGCAGTTTAACCGGGACAGGGGGGTATGATGAGCAGTTCTTC. This encodes CASSLTGTGGYDEQFF.

In its sample, this clonotype was seen many times. The chain recombines TRBV20-1 with TRBJ2-7; D unclear. This CDR3 is built from 14 residues. Trimming cost V 0 bases and J 1 base, with 10 bases left between them. Germline CDR1 reads DFQATT; CDR2 reads SNEGSKA (reference sequence). The CDR3 sequence is CSARDLVASYEQYF. The DNA for the CDR3 is TGCAGTGCTAGAGATCTGGTGGCATCCTACGAGCAGTACTTC.

This clonotype was observed at least ten times. The J gene is TRBJ1-1, the V gene TRBV7-2; D is undetermined. Germline CDR1 is SGHTA and CDR2 is FQGNSA. The CDR3 spans 15 residues. V was clipped by 5 bases and J by 0 bases, with 13 bases between them. DNA of the CDR3: TGTGCCAGCAGCCCTCCCAGCTTCATGAACACTGAAGCTTTCTTT. This translates into CASSPPSFMNTEAFF.

The genes are TRBV4-1 and TRBJ1-2; the D gene is possibly TRBD1 (5 bases). Germline CDR1 and CDR2: MGHRA and YSYEKL. CDR3 length: 14 residues. The V and J ends lost 4 bases and 0 bases respectively, with 9 bases between them. In nucleotides, the CDR3 is TGCGCCAGCAGCCGATTGACAGCTAACTATGGCTACACCTTC. Its protein is CASSRLTANYGYTF.

This clonotype was seen repeatedly, ten times or more. CDR3 coding DNA: TGTGCCAGCAGTGACAGGGAGGGCAATGAGCAGTTCTTC. Translating it yields CASSDREGNEQFF. The chain carries TRBV6-1 and TRBJ2-1; 7 bases line up with TRBD2. CDR3 length equals 13 residues. After removal of 3 bases from V and 6 bases from J, the junction contained 2 bases not matched to a gene. Looked up from germline, CDR1 is MNHNS and CDR2 is SASEGT.

At least ten counts were recorded for this clonotype. The rearrangement links TRBV6-2 or TRBV6-3 to TRBJ2-7; 8 positions match TRBD1. The V and J ends lost 7 bases and 2 bases, in that order; junction bases with no gene match: 10. The CDR3 sequence is 15 residues long. Germline V gene sequence: CDR1 MNHEY, CDR2 SVGEGT. As DNA, the CDR3 is TGTGCCAGCACCGGGACAGGCAAGCCTACCTACGAGCAGTACTTC. Translating gives CASTGTGKPTYEQYF.

This chain connects TRBV19 to TRBJ1-6; a possible D gene is TRBD1 (5 bases). This CDR3 region has 16 residues. Germline loops: CDR1 LNHDA, CDR2 SQIVND (reference sequence). Trimming shortened V by 5 bases and J by 4 bases, and 15 bases separated the two germline ends. CDR3 protein: CASSRQGKSYNSPLHF. The CDR3, as DNA: TGTGCCAGTAGTCGGCAGGGCAAGAGTTATAATTCACCCCTCCACTTT.

This clonotype was counted only a few times. This chain links TRBV19 with TRBJ2-7, with D uncertain. The CDR3 totals 14 residues. Germline-derived CDR1 and CDR2 are LNHDA and SQIVND (reference sequence). V was trimmed by 1 base and J by 3 bases, leaving 10 bases between them. The CDR3 DNA sequence: TGTGCCAGTAGTATAGGACCGTCGGGCTACGAGCAGTACTTC. It specifies CASSIGPSGYEQYF.

This chain joins TRBV28 and TRBJ1-4; D is unresolved. Germline loops: CDR1 MDHEN, CDR2 SYDVKM. Trimming stripped 10 bases from V and 2 bases from J, with 14 bases between. This CDR3 has 14 residues. The CDR3 reads CATYGGSTNEKLFF. CDR3 nucleotides: TGTGCCACCTACGGAGGCAGTACTAATGAAAAACTGTTTTTT.

The chain joins TRBV15 to TRBJ2-5, with D perhaps matching TRBD2 (6 bases). The germline gives CDR1 LNHNV, CDR2 YYDKDF (reference sequence). Trimming took 4 bases from V and 4 from J, leaving 10 bases between them. The CDR3 totals 13 residues. The CDR3 is CATSIGGVETQYF. CDR3 bases: TGTGCCACCAGCATCGGCGGGGTAGAGACCCAGTACTTC. Complete variable domain (other parts from reference TRBV15 and TRBJ2-5): DAMVIQNPRYQVTQFGKPVTLSCSQTLNHNVMYWYQQKSSQAPKLLFHYYDKDFNNEADTPDNFQSRRPNTSFCFLDIRSPGLGDTAMYLCATSIGGVETQYFGPGTRLLVL.

A remark on this clonotype: As the CDR3 is not closed by the conserved phenylalanine or tryptophan, this likely results from a read error. This chain connects TRBV9 to TRBJ2-3; the match to TRBD1 covers 8 bases. V dropped 4 bases and J dropped 6; count of bases not matched to a gene: 10. The CDR3 totals 15 residues. Germline values: CDR1 SGDLS, CDR2 YYNGEE. The DNA of the CDR3 is TGTGCCAGCAGCCCCAGGGGGCAGGGTGGCGATACGCAGTATTTG. It yields the protein CASSPRGQGGDTQYL.

In this sample, this clonotype turned up many times. The chain recombines TRBV12-3 or TRBV12-4 with TRBJ1-3, with D perhaps matching TRBD1 (5 bases). The CDR3 extends over 15 amino acids. Trimming pared 0 bases from V and 2 bases from J, leaving 8 bases between. The CDR3 DNA reads as TGTGCCAGCAGTTTAGCGGGGACGCCTGGAAACACCATATATTTT. As protein: CASSLAGTPGNTIYF.

This clonotype was seen a few times. This chain links TRBV5-1 with TRBJ1-1; tentative D call: TRBD1 (5 bases). Germline V gene data show CDR1 as SGHRS and CDR2 as YFSETQ. Trimming pared 0 bases from V and 3 bases from J, leaving 9 bases between. This CDR3 region has 14 residues. The CDR3 DNA reads as TGCGCCAGCAGCTTGGCCGGGGGGTACACTGAAGCTTTCTTT. It is translated as CASSLAGGYTEAFF.